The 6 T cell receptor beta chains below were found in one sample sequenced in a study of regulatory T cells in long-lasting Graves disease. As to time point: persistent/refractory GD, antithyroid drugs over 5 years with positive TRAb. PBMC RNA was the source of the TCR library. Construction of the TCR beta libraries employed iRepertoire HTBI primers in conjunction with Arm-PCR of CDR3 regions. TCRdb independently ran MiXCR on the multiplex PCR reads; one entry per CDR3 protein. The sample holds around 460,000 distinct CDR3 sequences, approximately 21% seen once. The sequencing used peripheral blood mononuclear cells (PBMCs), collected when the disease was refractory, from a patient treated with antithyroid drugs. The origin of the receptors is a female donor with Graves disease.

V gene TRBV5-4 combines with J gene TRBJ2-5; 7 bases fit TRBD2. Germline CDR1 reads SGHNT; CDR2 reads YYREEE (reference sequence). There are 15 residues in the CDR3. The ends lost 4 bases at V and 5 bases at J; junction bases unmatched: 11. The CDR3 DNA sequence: TGTGCCAGCAGCAGCACAACTAGCGTCGGGGAGACCCAGTACTTC. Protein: CASSSTTSVGETQYF.

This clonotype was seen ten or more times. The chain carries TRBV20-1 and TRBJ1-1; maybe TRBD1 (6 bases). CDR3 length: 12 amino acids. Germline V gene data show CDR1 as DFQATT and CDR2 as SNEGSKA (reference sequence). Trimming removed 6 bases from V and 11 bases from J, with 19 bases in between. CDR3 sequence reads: CSAVLGGLRAFF. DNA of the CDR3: TGCAGTGCCGTCCTAGGGGGGCTTCGGGCTTTCTTT.

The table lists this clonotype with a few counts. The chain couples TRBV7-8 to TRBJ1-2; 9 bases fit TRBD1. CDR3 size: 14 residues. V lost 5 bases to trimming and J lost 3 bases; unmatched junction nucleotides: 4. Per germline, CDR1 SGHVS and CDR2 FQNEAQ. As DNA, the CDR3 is TGTGCCAGCAGCCGGACAGGGGATGACTATGGCTACACCTTC. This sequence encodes CASSRTGDDYGYTF.

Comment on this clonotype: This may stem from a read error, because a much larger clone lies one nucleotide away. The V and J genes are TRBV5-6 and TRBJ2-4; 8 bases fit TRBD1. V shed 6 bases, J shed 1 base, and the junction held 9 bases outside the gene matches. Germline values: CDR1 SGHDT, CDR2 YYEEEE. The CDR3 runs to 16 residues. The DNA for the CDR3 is TGTGCCAGCATGAGAAGGACAGGGCCGGCCAAAAACATTCAGTACTTC. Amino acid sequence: CASMRRTGPAKNIQYF.

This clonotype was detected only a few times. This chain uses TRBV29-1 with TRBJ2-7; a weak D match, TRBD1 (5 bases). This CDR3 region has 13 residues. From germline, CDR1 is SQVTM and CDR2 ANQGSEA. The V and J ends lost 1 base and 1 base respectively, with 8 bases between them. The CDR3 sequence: CSVEVGQSYEQYF. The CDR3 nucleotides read TGCAGCGTTGAAGTGGGGCAGTCCTACGAGCAGTACTTC.

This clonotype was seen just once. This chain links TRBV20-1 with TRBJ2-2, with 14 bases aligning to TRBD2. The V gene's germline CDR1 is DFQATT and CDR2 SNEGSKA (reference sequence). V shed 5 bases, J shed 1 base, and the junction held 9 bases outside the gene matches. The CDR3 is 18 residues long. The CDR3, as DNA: TGCAGTGCTCCCGGGACTAGCGGGAGTAAGGGGAACACCGGGGAGCTGTTTTTT. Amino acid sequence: CSAPGTSGSKGNTGELFF.